This entry describes one TCR beta chain. Its antigen is currently not known. No base qualities exist here, and no much larger clone lies one base off it. The sample's treatment or condition label, in plain terms: in vitro stimulation with specific CMV peptide epitopes to enrich CMV-specific T cells. This sample is drawn from a study of T cell repertoires in cytomegalovirus infection (dated 2019 in TCRdb). Context from the whole study: Recently identified HLA-C-restricted CMV epitopes, whose presentation resists viral immunomodulation, were targeted by peptide stimulations together with well-studied HLA-B-restricted epitopes. The HLA type of each donor mattered for the analysis, because public TCR beta signatures pointed to carriage of CMV infection along with the matching HLA type.

Data came from an Illumina HiSeq 1500. TCRdb's own reprocessing of the public reads used fastp at Q25 and MiXCR and kept productive beta chains. Every entry covers one CDR3 protein and lists the most common genes and DNA from its rows. This sample has hundreds of thousands of distinct CDR3 sequences in its table, and 33% of those were observed once. Of the sample, about 17% falls within the top ten clones. CDR1 and CDR2 are drawn from the germline V gene (reference sequence): LNHDA, SQIVND. The CDR3 numbers 14 residues from cysteine through phenylalanine. Kept here is only the CDR3 DNA, which spans 42 bases and is read in frame from base 1. V loses 9 bases of germline sequence and J loses 3 bases, and the interval between the two ends is 14 bases. Study-wide findings and limitations: Cumulative frequency of public TCR beta family members discriminated carriers of CMV infection plus the relevant HLA type in this cohort and an independent 352-donor cohort. The ex vivo response was dominated by HLA-C-restricted CMV-specific TCR beta clonotypes, which also provided the single most frequent clonotype in two of eight donors.

The material sequenced was cultured PBMCs, taken from culture after CMV antigen stimulation. Recombination connected TRBV19 to TRBJ1-4; a weak D assignment points to TRBD1 (5 bases agree). This sequence was found in a human donor in good health (CMV status not recorded). Some clones in this sample may be carry-over from other donors' samples. The CDR3 region has the sequence CASREGSPNEKLFF. The DNA reads as follows: TGTGCCAGCCGAGAGGGGAGCCCTAATGAAAAACTGTTTTTT.